This is a list of T cell receptor beta chains from one sample in a study of T cells after yellow fever vaccination. Each CDR3 protein is one row after TCRdb ran MiXCR on the 5' RACE reads. Seen here are about 580,000 distinct CDR3 sequences, less than 20% observed once, and the top ten hold approximately 15%. Material: PBMCs, obtained 5 days after the first yellow fever vaccination. The origin of the receptors is a man younger than 35 who received the YFV17D yellow fever vaccine. Each CDR3 is given with its conserved first and last residue. The order of the fields is V gene, J gene, clone size, D gene, CDR3 protein, CDR3 DNA. A D gene is named only where the DNA matches it firmly. The size entry is marked missing in some rows and otherwise reads once, few, many or a size class.

v_call: TRBV7-2; j_call: TRBJ2-1; clone_size: .; d_call: .; cdr3_aa: CADALGSAGAGEQFF; cdr3_nt: TGTGCCGACGCGCTCGGCTCTGCGGGGGCCGGTGAGCAGTTCTTC
v_call: TRBV20-1; j_call: TRBJ2-3; clone_size: .; d_call: .; cdr3_aa: CSGSGGTDTQYF; cdr3_nt: TGCAGTGGGTCCGGGGGCACAGATACGCAGTATTTT
v_call: TRBV6-1; j_call: TRBJ1-4; clone_size: few; d_call: .; cdr3_aa: CASRAGGSGEKLFF; cdr3_nt: TGTGCCAGCAGGGCGGGGGGGAGTGGTGAAAAACTGTTTTTT
v_call: TRBV4-1; j_call: TRBJ2-7; clone_size: .; d_call: .; cdr3_aa: CASSPQSSYEQYF; cdr3_nt: TGCGCCAGCAGCCCTCAGAGCTCCTACGAGCAGTACTTC
v_call: TRBV7-2; j_call: TRBJ1-3; clone_size: .; d_call: TRBD1; cdr3_aa: CASSLGGTGSGNTIYF; cdr3_nt: TGTGCCAGCAGCTTAGGCGGGACAGGATCTGGAAACACCATATATTTT
v_call: TRBV20-1; j_call: TRBJ2-3; clone_size: few; d_call: .; cdr3_aa: CSAGRDGGGTDTQYF; cdr3_nt: TGCAGTGCTGGGCGGGACGGGGGAGGCACAGATACGCAGTATTTT
v_call: TRBV23-1; j_call: TRBJ2-7; clone_size: few; d_call: .; cdr3_aa: CASSHPEAGDEYEQYF; cdr3_nt: TGCGCCAGCAGTCACCCCGAGGCAGGGGACGAGTACGAGCAGTACTTC
v_call: TRBV15; j_call: TRBJ2-7; clone_size: .; d_call: TRBD1; cdr3_aa: CATSSRDRGFPTYEQYF; cdr3_nt: TGTGCCACCAGCAGCCGGGACAGGGGGTTTCCTACCTACGAGCAGTACTTC
v_call: TRBV7-2; j_call: TRBJ2-7; clone_size: .; d_call: .; cdr3_aa: CASSNRSVTEQYF; cdr3_nt: TGTGCCAGCAGCAACCGATCAGTCACGGAGCAGTACTTC
v_call: TRBV7-2; j_call: TRBJ1-6; clone_size: .; d_call: .; cdr3_aa: CASSLRPEPLHF; cdr3_nt: TGTGCCAGCAGCTTAAGGCCAGAGCCCCTCCACTTT
v_call: TRBV4-1; j_call: TRBJ1-4; clone_size: many; d_call: .; cdr3_aa: CASSRIQGGEKLFF; cdr3_nt: TGCGCCAGCAGCCGAATCCAGGGTGGCGAAAAACTGTTTTTT
v_call: TRBV7-6; j_call: TRBJ1-3; clone_size: few; d_call: .; cdr3_aa: CASSLNSYRRSGNTIYF; cdr3_nt: TGTGCCAGCAGCTTAAACTCTTACCGGAGGTCTGGAAACACCATATATTTT
v_call: TRBV5-1; j_call: TRBJ2-2; clone_size: .; d_call: TRBD1; cdr3_aa: CASSLFNRGPNTGELFF; cdr3_nt: TGCGCCAGCAGCTTGTTTAACAGGGGCCCGAACACCGGGGAGCTGTTTTTT
v_call: TRBV2; j_call: TRBJ2-2; clone_size: few; d_call: .; cdr3_aa: CASNRATGELFF; cdr3_nt: TGTGCCAGCAACCGAGCCACCGGGGAGCTGTTTTTT
v_call: TRBV10-1; j_call: TRBJ2-1; clone_size: .; d_call: .; cdr3_aa: CASPPPERYSYNEQFF; cdr3_nt: TGCGCCAGCCCCCCCCCGGAGCGATACTCCTACAATGAGCAGTTCTTC
v_call: TRBV7-8; j_call: TRBJ1-3; clone_size: few; d_call: .; cdr3_aa: CASSPREVSSGNTIYF; cdr3_nt: TGTGCCAGCAGCCCCCGTGAGGTTTCCTCTGGAAACACCATATATTTT
v_call: TRBV12-3/TRBV12-4; j_call: TRBJ2-1; clone_size: few; d_call: TRBD1; cdr3_aa: CASSFGAGGEQFF; cdr3_nt: TGTGCCAGCAGTTTCGGCGCAGGGGGTGAGCAGTTCTTC
v_call: TRBV6-2/TRBV6-3; j_call: TRBJ2-7; clone_size: .; d_call: TRBD2; cdr3_aa: CASSSRLAGLLNEQYF; cdr3_nt: TGTGCCAGCAGTTCCCGACTAGCGGGACTCCTGAACGAGCAGTACTTC
v_call: TRBV6-1; j_call: TRBJ1-3; clone_size: few; d_call: .; cdr3_aa: CASSPLGIRGTGNTIYF; cdr3_nt: TGTGCCAGCAGCCCCTTGGGAATTAGGGGAACTGGAAACACCATATATTTT
v_call: TRBV12-3/TRBV12-4; j_call: TRBJ2-5; clone_size: .; d_call: .; cdr3_aa: CASSFVWGRGETQYF; cdr3_nt: TGTGCCAGCAGTTTTGTTTGGGGGCGCGGAGAGACCCAGTACTTC
v_call: TRBV7-8; j_call: TRBJ1-4; clone_size: few; d_call: .; cdr3_aa: CASSLRDLNEKLFF; cdr3_nt: TGTGCCAGCAGCTTAAGGGATCTAAATGAAAAACTGTTTTTT
v_call: TRBV28; j_call: TRBJ2-3; clone_size: few; d_call: TRBD2; cdr3_aa: CASSPWMGRGTDTQYF; cdr3_nt: TGTGCCAGCAGTCCGTGGATGGGGCGGGGGACAGATACGCAGTATTTT
v_call: TRBV6-6; j_call: TRBJ1-2; clone_size: few; d_call: .; cdr3_aa: CATFGRGPYGYTF; cdr3_nt: TGTGCCACTTTCGGGCGGGGCCCCTATGGCTACACCTTC
v_call: TRBV20-1; j_call: TRBJ1-4; clone_size: .; d_call: .; cdr3_aa: CSASVPGRAYEKLFF; cdr3_nt: TGCAGTGCTAGCGTACCCGGGAGGGCGTATGAAAAACTGTTTTTT
v_call: TRBV6-1; j_call: TRBJ1-1; clone_size: few; d_call: TRBD1; cdr3_aa: CASSPPGQGWGGTEAFF; cdr3_nt: TGTGCCAGCAGTCCCCCGGGACAGGGTTGGGGTGGCACTGAAGCTTTCTTT
v_call: TRBV5-1; j_call: TRBJ2-5; clone_size: .; d_call: TRBD2; cdr3_aa: CASSGNSGGQETQYF; cdr3_nt: TGCGCCAGCAGCGGAAATAGCGGGGGGCAAGAGACCCAGTACTTC
v_call: TRBV7-2; j_call: TRBJ2-1; clone_size: many; d_call: TRBD2; cdr3_aa: CASSLPLAANSYNEQFF; cdr3_nt: TGTGCCAGCAGCTTGCCGCTAGCGGCCAACTCCTACAATGAGCAGTTCTTC
v_call: TRBV14; j_call: TRBJ2-3; clone_size: .; d_call: .; cdr3_aa: CASSQDKYLGATDTQYF; cdr3_nt: TGTGCCAGCAGCCAAGATAAATACCTAGGGGCCACAGATACGCAGTATTTT
v_call: TRBV25-1; j_call: TRBJ2-7; clone_size: many; d_call: .; cdr3_aa: CASSGGGGRSYEQYF; cdr3_nt: TGTGCCAGCAGTGGGGGAGGGGGCCGTTCCTACGAGCAGTACTTC
v_call: TRBV12-3/TRBV12-4; j_call: TRBJ1-1; clone_size: few; d_call: TRBD1; cdr3_aa: CASRDAGGVLTEAFF; cdr3_nt: TGTGCCAGCAGGGATGCAGGGGGCGTTCTGACTGAAGCTTTCTTT
v_call: TRBV25-1; j_call: TRBJ2-3; clone_size: few; d_call: .; cdr3_aa: CASSDRVWADTQYF; cdr3_nt: TGTGCCAGCAGTGATAGGGTGTGGGCAGATACGCAGTATTTT
v_call: TRBV12-3/TRBV12-4; j_call: TRBJ2-3; clone_size: few; d_call: TRBD1; cdr3_aa: CASSLRDSQIDTQYF; cdr3_nt: TGTGCCAGCAGTCTCCGGGACAGCCAAATAGATACGCAGTATTTT
v_call: TRBV7-6; j_call: TRBJ1-3; clone_size: .; d_call: .; cdr3_aa: CASSEPRSSGNTIYF; cdr3_nt: TGTGCCAGCAGCGAACCAAGGAGCTCTGGAAACACCATATATTTT
v_call: TRBV5-6; j_call: TRBJ2-7; clone_size: .; d_call: TRBD1; cdr3_aa: CASSFLPDRAYEQYF; cdr3_nt: TGTGCCAGCAGCTTCCTTCCGGACAGGGCCTACGAGCAGTACTTC
v_call: TRBV28; j_call: TRBJ1-2; clone_size: .; d_call: TRBD1; cdr3_aa: CASILGQGVRGGYTF; cdr3_nt: TGTGCCAGCATACTAGGACAGGGGGTACGAGGCGGCTACACCTTC
v_call: TRBV11-2; j_call: TRBJ2-3; clone_size: few; d_call: .; cdr3_aa: CASSPEGAVDLFTQYF; cdr3_nt: TGTGCCAGCAGTCCGGAGGGGGCGGTAGACCTTTTTACGCAGTATTTT
v_call: TRBV29-1; j_call: TRBJ2-1; clone_size: few; d_call: .; cdr3_aa: CSVTDSDLYNEQFF; cdr3_nt: TGCAGCGTCACGGACAGCGACCTCTACAATGAGCAGTTCTTC
v_call: TRBV6-5; j_call: TRBJ2-2; clone_size: few; d_call: .; cdr3_aa: CASSYSHTSTGELFF; cdr3_nt: TGTGCCAGCAGTTACTCTCACACCTCCACCGGGGAGCTGTTTTTT
v_call: TRBV7-6; j_call: TRBJ1-1; clone_size: .; d_call: TRBD1; cdr3_aa: CASSVTGRGAEAFF; cdr3_nt: TGTGCCAGCAGCGTGACAGGGAGGGGGGCTGAAGCTTTCTTT
v_call: TRBV7-8; j_call: TRBJ1-1; clone_size: .; d_call: TRBD1; cdr3_aa: CASSWPGGLAEAFF; cdr3_nt: TGTGCCAGCAGCTGGCCAGGGGGTCTCGCTGAAGCTTTCTTT